This TCR beta chain was captured in a study of glioma-infiltrating T cells. The wider study: Blood libraries targeted about 4- to 11-fold coverage of 900,000 to 1,000,000 T cells. Study conclusions and caveats: Shared blood CDR3 signature motifs marked patients with low tissue-blood divergence. Above-expected tissue-blood divergence occurred in all gliomas, most in low-grade ones.

Using RNA template, CDR3s of TCR alpha and beta were amplified with iRepertoire arm-PCR. TCRdb passed the multiplex PCR reads through MiXCR, listing each CDR3 protein once. This sample has roughly 350,000 distinct CDR3 sequences, with about two fifths found just once. Many counts were recorded for this clonotype. Its matching antigen is unknown. This CDR3 contains 13 residues. With V trimmed by 6 bases and J by 3 bases, 1 base remained unmatched. Germline V gene sequence: CDR1 MNHEY, CDR2 SVGEGT. Sequencing was done on a sample of glioma tissue, nonneoplastic brain tissue, or PBMCs (not recorded which). This sequence originates from a human donor with low-grade glioma or glioblastoma, undergoing nonglioma brain surgery, or in good health (not recorded which). This sequence joins TRBV6-2 or TRBV6-3 and TRBJ2-3; 9 bases agree with TRBD2. CDR3 region: CASRTSGTDTQYF. CDR3 sequence (DNA): TGTGCCAGCAGGACTAGCGGAACAGATACGCAGTATTTT.